This T cell receptor (beta chain) stems from a study of shared clonotypes between healthy human individuals. At the level of the study: Donors had three CD4 naive, three CD4 memory, two CD8 naive and one CD8 memory plate apiece.

The CDR3 length is 15 residues. Germline V gene lookup returns CDR1 MNHEY and CDR2 SVGAGI. V lost 6 bases to trimming and J lost 0 bases, with 12 bases between them. TCRdb keeps only in-frame clones here, not all; method: immunoSEQ multiplex PCR. The data contain 780,000 or so clones, 72% of them seen just once; the ten biggest clones take up approximately 1.7%. The healthy adult donors were HIV-negative and reported no recent acute infections or vaccinations. This TCR was sampled from a woman in her 30s in good health. The V call is TRBV6-5, the J call TRBJ2-1; D not resolved. The sample taken for sequencing was memory CD4+ T cells sorted from blood. Subset given: CD45RA-negative fraction. CDR3: CASSLTESSYNEQFF. The CDR3 bases are TGTGCCAGCAGCCTAACTGAGAGCTCCTACAATGAGCAGTTCTTC.